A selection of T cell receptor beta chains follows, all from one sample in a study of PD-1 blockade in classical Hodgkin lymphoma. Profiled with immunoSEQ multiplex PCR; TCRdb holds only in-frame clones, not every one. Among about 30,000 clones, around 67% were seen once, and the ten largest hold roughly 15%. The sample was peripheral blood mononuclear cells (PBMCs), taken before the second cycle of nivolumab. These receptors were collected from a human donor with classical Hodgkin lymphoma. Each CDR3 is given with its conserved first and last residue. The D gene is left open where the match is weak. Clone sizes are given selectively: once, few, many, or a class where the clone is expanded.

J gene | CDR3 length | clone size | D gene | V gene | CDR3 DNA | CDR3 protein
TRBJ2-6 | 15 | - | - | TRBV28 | TGTGCCAGCAAGGGCAGCTCCTCTGGGGCCAACGTCCTGACTTTC | CASKGSSSGANVLTF
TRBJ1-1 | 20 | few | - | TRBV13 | TGTGCCAGCAGCGCCACCCCCCGATGGTCGGAGGTCCTTATAAACACTGAAGCTTTCTTT | CASSATPRWSEVLINTEAFF
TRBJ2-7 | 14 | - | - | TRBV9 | TGTGCCAGCAGCGTAGTCCCACACTCCTACGAGCAGTACTTC | CASSVVPHSYEQYF
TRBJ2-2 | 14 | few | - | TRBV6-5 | TGTGCCAGCAGTTACATACAGCGGACCGGGGAGCTGTTTTTT | CASSYIQRTGELFF
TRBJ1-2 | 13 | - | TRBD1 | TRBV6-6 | TGTGCCAGCAGTCTGGACAGGGCCGCCGGCTACACCTTC | CASSLDRAAGYTF
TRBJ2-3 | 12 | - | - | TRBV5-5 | TGTGCCAGCAGCTTGGACGTAGATACGCAGTATTTT | CASSLDVDTQYF
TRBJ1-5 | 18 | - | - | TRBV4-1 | TGCGCCAGCAGCCAAGATTTTTTTTCGGACAGTATCAATCAGCCCCAGCATTTT | CASSQDFFSDSINQPQHF
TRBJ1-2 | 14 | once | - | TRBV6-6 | TGTGCCAGCAGTTACGACAGCGGACCCTATGGCTACACCTTC | CASSYDSGPYGYTF
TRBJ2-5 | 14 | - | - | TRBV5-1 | TGCGCCAGCAGCCCCACCGGGAACGGAGAGACCCAGTACTTC | CASSPTGNGETQYF
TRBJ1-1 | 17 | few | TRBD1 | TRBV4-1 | TGCGCCAGCAGCCAGGTCCCGGGACAGGGCATGAACACTGAAGCTTTCTTT | CASSQVPGQGMNTEAFF
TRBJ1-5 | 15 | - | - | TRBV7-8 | TGTGCCAGCAGCTTAGCCCCCAGGGACGTTAACCCCCAGCATTTT | CASSLAPRDVNPQHF
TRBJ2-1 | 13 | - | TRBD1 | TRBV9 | TGTGCCAGCAGCGTAGGACAGGGTGGTGAGCAGTTCTTC | CASSVGQGGEQFF
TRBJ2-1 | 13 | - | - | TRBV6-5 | TGTGCCAGCGCCCTGAGGGGGTACGATGAGCAGTTCTTC | CASALRGYDEQFF
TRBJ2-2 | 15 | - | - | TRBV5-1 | TGCGCCAGCAGCTTTCCGGGGTCCGGGAACGGGGAGCTGTTTTTT | CASSFPGSGNGELFF
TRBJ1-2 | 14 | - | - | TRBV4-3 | TGCGCCAGCAGCCAAGATGGTAACGGTTATGGCTACACCTTC | CASSQDGNGYGYTF
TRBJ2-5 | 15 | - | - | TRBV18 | TGTGCCAGCTCACCATTTGAGGGACACCAAGAGACCCAGTACTTC | CASSPFEGHQETQYF
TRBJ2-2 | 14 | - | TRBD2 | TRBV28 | TGTGCCAGCAGTTCCAGCGGGGGAGCCGGGGAGCTGTTTTTT | CASSSSGGAGELFF
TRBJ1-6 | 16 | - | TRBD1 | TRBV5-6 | TGTGCCAGCAGCATGACAGGGGTGGGGGTTAATTCACCCCTCCACTTT | CASSMTGVGVNSPLHF
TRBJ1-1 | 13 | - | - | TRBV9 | TGTGCCAGCAGCGTAAGCAGCTACACTGAAGCTTTCTTT | CASSVSSYTEAFF
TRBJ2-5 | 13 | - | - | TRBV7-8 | TGTGCCAGCAGCTTTTATCCGCGAGAGACCCAGTACTTC | CASSFYPRETQYF
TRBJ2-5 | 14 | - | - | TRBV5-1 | TGCGCCAGCAGCTTGGTTCCAGGACAAGAGGCCCAGTACTTC | CASSLVPGQEAQYF
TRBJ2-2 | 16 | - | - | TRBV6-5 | TGTGCCAGCAGTTACTTCGTCAGCACAAACACCGGGGAGCTGTTTTTT | CASSYFVSTNTGELFF
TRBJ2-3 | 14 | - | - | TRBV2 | TGTGCCAGCAGTGAAGGCAGGGCCCCCAATACGCAGTATTTT | CASSEGRAPNTQYF
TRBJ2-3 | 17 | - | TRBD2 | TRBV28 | TGTGCCAGCAGGTCCGCCTGGGTAGCGGGGAGCACAGATACGCAGTATTTT | CASRSAWVAGSTDTQYF
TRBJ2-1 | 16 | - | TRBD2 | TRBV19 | TGTGCCAGTAGTATCCGAATAGCGGGGGGGCTCAATGAGCAGTTCTTC | CASSIRIAGGLNEQFF
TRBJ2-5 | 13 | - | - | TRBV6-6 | TGTGCCAGCCGACCGGGGTATCAAGAGACCCAGTACTTC | CASRPGYQETQYF
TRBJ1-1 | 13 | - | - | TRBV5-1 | TGCGCCAGCAGCTTGAGGGGAAACACTGAAGCTTTCTTT | CASSLRGNTEAFF
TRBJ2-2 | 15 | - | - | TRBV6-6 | TGTGCCAGCAGTTACGAGGGGGTGGACACCGGGGAGCTGTTTTTT | CASSYEGVDTGELFF
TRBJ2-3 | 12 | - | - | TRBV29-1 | TGCAGCGTTTACAGGGGCACAGATACGCAGTATTTT | CSVYRGTDTQYF
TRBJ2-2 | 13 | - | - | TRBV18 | TGTGCCAGCTCACCTCTCATGGGCGGGGAGCTGTTTTTT | CASSPLMGGELFF
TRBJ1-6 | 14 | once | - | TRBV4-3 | TGCGCCAGCAGCCAAGATTTCGCAAATTCACCCCTCCACTTT | CASSQDFANSPLHF
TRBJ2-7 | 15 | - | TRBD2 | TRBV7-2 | TGTGCCAGCAGCCGTAGCGGGGGGCCTTCCTACGAGCAGTACTTC | CASSRSGGPSYEQYF
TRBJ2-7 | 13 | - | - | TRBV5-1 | TGCGCCAGCAGCTTAAGGGAGGGGGCCGAGCAGTACTTC | CASSLREGAEQYF
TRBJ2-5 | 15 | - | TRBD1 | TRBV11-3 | TGTGCCAGCAGGAGGACAGGGTGCGGACAAGAGACCCAGTACTTC | CASRRTGCGQETQYF
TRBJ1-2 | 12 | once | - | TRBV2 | TGTGCCAGCAGTGGGCAGAGCTATGGCTACACCTTC | CASSGQSYGYTF
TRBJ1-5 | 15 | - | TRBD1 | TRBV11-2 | TGTGCCAGCAGCTTCCAGGGGGAGGACAATCAGCCCCAGCATTTT | CASSFQGEDNQPQHF
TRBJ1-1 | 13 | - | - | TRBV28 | TGTGCCAGCAGTTACTGGGGGAACACTGAAGCTTTCTTT | CASSYWGNTEAFF
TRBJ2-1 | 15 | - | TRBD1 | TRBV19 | TGTGCCAGTAGCCAGGACAGGGGATGGAGCAATGAGCAGTTCTTC | CASSQDRGWSNEQFF
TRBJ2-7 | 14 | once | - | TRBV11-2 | TGTGCCAGCAGTCCGGGGAGTAGCTACTACGAGCAGTACTTC | CASSPGSSYYEQYF
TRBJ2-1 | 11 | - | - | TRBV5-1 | TGCGCCACGACGGAGGGAAATGAGCAGTTCTTC | CATTEGNEQFF
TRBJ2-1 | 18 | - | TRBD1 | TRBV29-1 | TGCAGCGTTGTTTTTTGGGACAGGGGAATCAGCTCCTACAATGAGCAGTTCTTC | CSVVFWDRGISSYNEQFF
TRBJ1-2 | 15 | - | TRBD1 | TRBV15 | TGTGCCACCAGCAGGGCCCCGGGACAGCAATATGGCTACACCTTC | CATSRAPGQQYGYTF
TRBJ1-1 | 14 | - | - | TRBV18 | TGTGCCAGCTCAGATACGACGGGGGGGACTGAAGCTTTCTTT | CASSDTTGGTEAFF
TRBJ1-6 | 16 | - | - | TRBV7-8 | TGTGCCAGCAGCTCCCTGACGGGCAGGGGCGCGGGTCCCCTCCACTTT | CASSSLTGRGAGPLHF
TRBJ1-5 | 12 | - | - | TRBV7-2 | TGTGCCAGCAGCTCTTCCGGTCAGCCCCAGCATTTT | CASSSSGQPQHF
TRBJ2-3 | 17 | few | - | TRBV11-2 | TGTGCCAGCAGCTTAGAACGGGGCAGGGGGGCCCGAGATACGCAGTATTTT | CASSLERGRGARDTQYF
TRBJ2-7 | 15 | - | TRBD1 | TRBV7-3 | TGTGCCAGCAGCCTTAGGGCAGGGGGCTCCTACGAGCAGTACTTC | CASSLRAGGSYEQYF
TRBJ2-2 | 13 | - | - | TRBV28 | TGTGCCAGCAGAAATATCGTTGTCGGGGAGCTGTTTTTT | CASRNIVVGELFF
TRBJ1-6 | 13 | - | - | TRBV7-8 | TGTGCCAGCAGCTTAGGGTCGTTCTCACCCCTCCACTTT | CASSLGSFSPLHF
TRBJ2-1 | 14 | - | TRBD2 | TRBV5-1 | TGCGCCAGCAGCGAACTAGCGGGGGATAATGAGCAGTTCTTC | CASSELAGDNEQFF
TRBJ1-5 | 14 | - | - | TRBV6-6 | TGTGCCAGCGCCAGACGAGGTGGCAATCAGCCCCAGCATTTT | CASARRGGNQPQHF
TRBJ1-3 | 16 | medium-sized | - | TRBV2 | TGTGCCAGCACCCCCCGAGCCAGACACTCTGGAAACACCATATATTTT | CASTPRARHSGNTIYF
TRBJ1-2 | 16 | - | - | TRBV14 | TGTGCCAGCAGCCAAGATAAATGGGCAGGGGCCCATGGCTACACCTTC | CASSQDKWAGAHGYTF
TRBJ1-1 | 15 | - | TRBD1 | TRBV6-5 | TGTGCCAGCAGTTACGCGACAGGGCGGCGGACTGAAGCTTTCTTT | CASSYATGRRTEAFF